Below are 27 T cell receptor beta chains sequenced from a single sample in a study of beta chain features in type 1 diabetes. TCRB transcripts that were expressed got sequenced, as all of the isolated RNA had been reverse transcribed. Libraries were prepared by immunoSEQ multiplex PCR; TCRdb keeps only in-frame clonotypes and omits some of them. This table has some 270,000 clones, under 8.5% appearing once. Sequenced material: central memory CD4+ T cells from blood. These receptors were obtained from a woman aged 18-30 years in good health.

The V gene is TRBV4-1, the J gene TRBJ2-1; 8 positions agree with TRBD2. There are 15 residues in the CDR3. The germline V gene has CDR1 MGHRA and CDR2 YSYEKL. Trimming removed 4 bases from V and 5 bases from J; junction bases left unmatched: 7. The CDR3 region has the DNA TGCGCCAGCAGCCCCTCGGGGGGGCTCCACAATGAGCAGTTCTTC. Protein product: CASSPSGGLHNEQFF.

V usage is TRBV5-6 and J usage is TRBJ1-1; D may be TRBD1 (5 bases). The V gene lost 3 bases and the J gene lost 0 bases, with 9 bases spanning the gap. Germline V CDR1 and CDR2: SGHDT, YYEEEE. This CDR3 has 14 amino acids. CDR3 loop: CASSWTIMNTEAFF. CDR3 nucleotide sequence: TGTGCCAGCAGCTGGACAATAATGAACACTGAAGCTTTCTTT.

This clone showed up just a few times. The chain carries TRBV25-1 and TRBJ2-7; 9 nucleotides line up with TRBD1. From germline, CDR1 is MGHDK and CDR2 SYGVNS. Unmatched junction bases numbered 12, after V lost 4 bases and J lost 2 bases. The CDR3 covers 17 residues. Here the CDR3 DNA reads TGTGCCAGCAGTGTCTTCGGTGGGACAGGGCAAGCCTACGAGCAGTACTTC. This encodes CASSVFGGTGQAYEQYF.

The CDR3 DNA reads TGTGCCAGTAGTATCGGACAGGGATCCTATGGCTACACCTTC. Translation gives CASSIGQGSYGYTF. This sequence joins TRBV19 and TRBJ1-2; 8 bases are a match to TRBD1. After removal of 3 bases from V and 4 bases from J, the junction contained 4 bases not matched to a gene. Germline CDR1 and CDR2: LNHDA and SQIVND (reference sequence). The CDR3 loop spans 14 amino acids.

This clone was seen a handful of times. This chain links TRBV7-2 with TRBJ2-3; maybe TRBD2 (5 bases). This CDR3 has 18 amino acids. V lost 1 base and J lost 1, with 18 bases in between. The germline gives CDR1 SGHTA, CDR2 FQGNSA. The CDR3 DNA follows: TGTGCCAGCAGCTTAGTTATGTCGCGTGGGCGGGGCACAGATACGCAGTATTTT. Encoded protein: CASSLVMSRGRGTDTQYF. Combining the CDR3 with reference TRBV7-2 and TRBJ2-3 gives the whole variable domain GAGVSQSPSNKVTEKGKDVELRCDPISGHTALYWYRQSLGQGLEFLIYFQGNSAPDKSGLPSDRFSAERTGGSVSTLTIQRTQQEDSAVYLCASSLVMSRGRGTDTQYFGPGTRLTVL.

This clone was found a few times. This sequence joins TRBV7-9 and TRBJ2-7, with D possibly called TRBD1 or TRBD2 (6 bases each). CDR3 length: 14 amino acids. Per germline, CDR1 SEHNR and CDR2 FQNEAQ (reference sequence). The ends were cut back, 0 bases at V and 3 bases at J, with 9 bases in the middle. DNA for the CDR3: TGTGCCAGCAGCTTAGCCGGGGGACACTACGAGCAGTACTTC. Its translation: CASSLAGGHYEQYF.

This chain links TRBV5-6 with TRBJ2-1, with 8 bases lining up with TRBD1. Germline V gene data show CDR1 as SGHDT and CDR2 as YYEEEE. After removal of 4 bases from V and 10 bases from J, the junction contained 16 bases not matched to a gene. The CDR3 has 16 residues. The CDR3 loop reads CASSAYGTGLLMEQFF. The CDR3 DNA reads as TGTGCCAGCAGCGCCTACGGGACAGGTCTCTTGATGGAGCAGTTCTTC. The whole variable domain, filled in from reference TRBV5-6 and TRBJ2-1, reads DAGVTQSPTHLIKTRGQQVTLRCSPKSGHDTVSWYQQALGQGPQFIFQYYEEEERQRGNFPDRFSGHQFPNYSSELNVNALLLGDSALYLCASSAYGTGLLMEQFFGPGTRLTVL.

This clone was observed a handful of times. The V call is TRBV29-1, the J call TRBJ1-1; D unresolved. The CDR3 is 14 amino acids. V shed 1 base and J shed 4 bases, with 13 bases lying between them. Per germline, CDR1 SQVTM and CDR2 ANQGSEA. The CDR3 protein is CSVEGSTPGTEAFF. DNA for the CDR3: TGCAGCGTTGAAGGCAGTACCCCGGGCACTGAAGCTTTCTTT.

The CDR3 DNA is TGCGCCAGCAGCCAAGGGCCGGAAGAGACCCAGTACTTC. Its translation is CASSQGPEETQYF. The V and J genes are TRBV4-3 and TRBJ2-5; D is ambiguous. V was pared by 1 base and J by 3 bases, with 6 bases between. This CDR3 region has 13 residues. Germline V CDR1 and CDR2: LGHNA, YSLEER.

This clone was seen a few times. The gene calls are TRBV20-1 and TRBJ2-5; TRBD1 agrees at 8 bases. V shed 6 bases and J 5 bases; nucleotides not matched to a gene: 2. The CDR3 spans 11 residues. Germline V CDR1 and CDR2: DFQATT, SNEGSKA (reference sequence). The chain's CDR3 is CSARTGETQYF. The DNA of the CDR3 is TGCAGTGCCAGGACAGGGGAGACCCAGTACTTC.

This clone was picked up a small number of times. V usage is TRBV29-1 and J usage is TRBJ2-5; 9 bases map to TRBD2. Germline V gene lookup returns CDR1 SQVTM and CDR2 ANQGSEA. Trimming cost V 6 bases and J 9 bases; bases outside gene matches: 8. The CDR3 contains 12 residues. The chain's CDR3 is CSVGTSGLAQYF. CDR3 coding DNA: TGCAGCGTGGGAACTAGCGGGTTAGCCCAGTACTTC.

This clone was picked up a small number of times. The gene calls are TRBV30 and TRBJ1-3; D is uncertain. Germline assignment: CDR1 GTSNPN and CDR2 SVGIG (reference sequence). Trimming cost V 0 bases and J 7 bases, with 4 bases left between them. The CDR3 has 11 residues. The CDR3 loop reads CAWSVQNTIYF. The CDR3 nucleotides are TGTGCCTGGAGTGTCCAGAACACCATATATTTT. The full variable domain, in which reference TRBV30 and TRBJ1-3 provide the parts outside the CDR3, is SQTIHQWPATLVQPVGSPLSLECTVEGTSNPNLYWYRQAAGRGLQLLFYSVGIGQISSEVPQNLSASRPQDRQFILSSKKLLLSDSGFYLCAWSVQNTIYFGEGSWLTVV.

This clone has only a few counts. The genes are TRBV2 and TRBJ1-2; 7 nucleotides line up with TRBD1. This CDR3 has 14 residues. From germline, CDR1 is SNHLY and CDR2 FYNNEI. V shed 6 bases, J shed 7 bases, and the junction held 11 bases outside the gene matches. The CDR3: CASRGDSSLGGYTF. CDR3 DNA: TGTGCCAGCAGGGGGGACAGCTCCCTTGGTGGCTACACCTTC.

This clone has a handful of counts. V gene TRBV25-1 combines with J gene TRBJ2-3; weak D call: TRBD2 (6 bases). V was pared by 5 bases and J by 8 bases, with 20 bases between. Looked up from germline, CDR1 is MGHDK and CDR2 is SYGVNS. This CDR3 has 15 amino acids. CDR3 sequence reads: CASSFTNGLGGTQYF. CDR3 nucleotides: TGTGCCAGCAGTTTCACGAACGGGCTGGGGGGTACGCAGTATTTT.

This clone was recorded a few times. The genes are TRBV7-8 and TRBJ2-7; 7 bases line up with TRBD1. After removal of 3 bases from V and 2 bases from J, the junction contained 4 bases not matched to a gene. CDR1 is SGHVS and CDR2 is FQNEAQ in the germline V gene. The CDR3 is made up of 14 amino acids. The CDR3 DNA is TGTGCCAGCAGCTTGCTGACAGGGCCCTACGAGCAGTACGTC. Protein: CASSLLTGPYEQYV.

The sample holds a few counts of this clone. This chain links TRBV6-6 with TRBJ2-1; 9 positions match TRBD1. This CDR3 region has 16 residues. V was clipped by 4 bases and J by 9 bases; unmatched bases: 13. Germline V CDR1 and CDR2: MNHNY, SVGAGI (reference sequence). The chain's CDR3 is CASSFGTGSGFGEQFF. For the CDR3, the DNA is TGTGCCAGCAGTTTTGGGACAGGGTCGGGGTTCGGTGAGCAGTTCTTC.

This clone was found a few times. V gene TRBV11-3 combines with J gene TRBJ2-1; 8 positions agree with TRBD2. The CDR3 is made up of 13 amino acids. J gave up 9 bases and V 3 bases, and 4 bases lay outside the gene matches. The germline CDR1 and CDR2 sequences are SGHNT and YENEEA. For the CDR3, the DNA is TGTGCCAGCAGCTTTGGGACTAGGTCTGAGCAGTTCTTC. Protein: CASSFGTRSEQFF.

This clone was detected many times. The chain employs TRBV14 and TRBJ2-6; perhaps TRBD2 as D (5 bases). Germline CDR1 SGHDN, CDR2 FVKESK. Trimming pared 4 bases from V and 2 bases from J, leaving 6 bases between. The CDR3 sequence is 14 residues long. The DNA of the CDR3 is TGTGCCAGCAGCCGAGGGCCTGGGGCCAACGTCCTGACTTTC. Encoded protein: CASSRGPGANVLTF.

The genes are TRBV18 and TRBJ2-3; possible D gene TRBD1, 6 bases. The CDR3 covers 16 residues. Per germline, CDR1 KGHSH and CDR2 LQKENI. Trimming removed 2 bases at V and 4 bases at J, with 16 bases between. CDR3 in amino acids: CASSPIQGRGADTQYF. CDR3 in DNA: TGTGCCAGCTCACCAATACAGGGACGCGGTGCAGATACGCAGTATTTT.

In its sample, this clone was seen a few times. The rearrangement uses TRBV7-3 and TRBJ2-3; TRBD1 matches 8 bases. The CDR3 has 17 amino acids. The trim removed 5 bases at V and 2 bases at J, leaving 12 bases unmatched. CDR1 SGHTA and CDR2 FQGTGA come from the germline V gene. This chain's CDR3 is CASSPRGTGYYTDTQYF. CDR3 DNA sequence: TGTGCCAGCAGCCCGCGCGGGACAGGATATTACACAGATACGCAGTATTTT.

This clone was seen a few times. The chain couples TRBV21-1 to TRBJ2-7. TRBV21-1 is noted as a pseudogene. The CDR3 totals 16 residues. The CDR3 DNA sequence: TGTGCCAGCAACGCCTTTCCCGGGACCAGAGGAGACGAGCAGTACGTC. This sequence encodes CASNAFPGTRGDEQYV.

To note about this clone: The sample carries other DNA sequences with the same CDR3. The genes are TRBV29-1 and TRBJ2-3; D gene ambiguous. The CDR3 sequence is 10 residues long. Germline values: CDR1 SQVTM, CDR2 ANQGSEA. V was cut by 4 bases and J by 3 bases, with 2 bases left in between. This CDR3 is CSVGTDTQYF. Written as DNA, the CDR3 is TGCAGCGTTGGGACAGATACGCAGTATTTT.

This clone showed up just a few times. This chain uses TRBV4-2 with TRBJ2-3; a possible D gene is TRBD2 (6 bases). The CDR3 has 14 amino acids. Trimming took 0 bases from V and 13 from J, leaving 17 bases between them. The germline CDR1 and CDR2 sequences are LGHNA and YNFKEQ. The CDR3 nucleotides are TGTGCCAGCAGCCAAGATCTACTAGCTCCCCGGAAGTATTTT. Encoded protein: CASSQDLLAPRKYF.

This clone occurred a few times. This rearrangement joins TRBV25-1 to TRBJ2-1; 7 bases match TRBD2. The CDR3 is made up of 16 amino acids. The V gene's germline CDR1 is MGHDK and CDR2 SYGVNS. With 2 bases clipped from V and 8 bases from J, the junction kept 12 bases outside the gene matches. Here the CDR3 reads CASSEAVGRPGDEQFF. CDR3 coding DNA: TGTGCCAGCAGTGAAGCGGTCGGGAGGCCAGGAGATGAGCAGTTCTTC.

This clone was observed a few times. One end of the junction fails to match germline, which may point to a read error. The V and J genes are TRBV7-9 and TRBJ1-2, with D maybe TRBD1 (5 bases). The germline V gene has CDR1 SEHNR and CDR2 FQNEAQ (reference sequence). CDR3 length: 14 residues. Here the CDR3 reads CASSPSHGGFGYTF. CDR3 DNA sequence: TGCGCCAGCAGCCCCTCACACGGGGGATTCGGCTACACCTTC. The full variable domain, rest sourced from reference TRBV7-9 and TRBJ1-2, is DTGVSQNPRHKITKRGQNVTFRCDPISEHNRLYWYRQTLGQGPEFLTYFQNEAQLEKSRLLSDRFSAERPKGSFSTLEIQRTEQGDSAMYLCASSPSHGGFGYTFGSGTRLTVV.

This clone was found a few times. The CDR3 nucleotides read TGTGCCAGCCGGTCCTGGGGAGGCGAGACCCAGTACTTC. Amino acids: CASRSWGGETQYF. The V call is TRBV6-6, the J call TRBJ2-5; D perhaps matches TRBD2 (6 bases). This CDR3 is built from 13 residues. Germline loops: CDR1 MNHNY, CDR2 SVGAGI (reference sequence). The V end was cut by 8 bases, the J end by 5 bases, with 15 bases between.

CDR3 bases: TGTGCCAGCAGCCCACATCTAGTTGCGGACTACGAGCAGTACTTC. Its translation: CASSPHLVADYEQYF. The chain couples TRBV14 to TRBJ2-7; no firm D call. V lost 4 bases to trimming and J lost 3 bases, with 16 bases between them. The CDR3 consists of 15 residues. Per germline, CDR1 SGHDN and CDR2 FVKESK.